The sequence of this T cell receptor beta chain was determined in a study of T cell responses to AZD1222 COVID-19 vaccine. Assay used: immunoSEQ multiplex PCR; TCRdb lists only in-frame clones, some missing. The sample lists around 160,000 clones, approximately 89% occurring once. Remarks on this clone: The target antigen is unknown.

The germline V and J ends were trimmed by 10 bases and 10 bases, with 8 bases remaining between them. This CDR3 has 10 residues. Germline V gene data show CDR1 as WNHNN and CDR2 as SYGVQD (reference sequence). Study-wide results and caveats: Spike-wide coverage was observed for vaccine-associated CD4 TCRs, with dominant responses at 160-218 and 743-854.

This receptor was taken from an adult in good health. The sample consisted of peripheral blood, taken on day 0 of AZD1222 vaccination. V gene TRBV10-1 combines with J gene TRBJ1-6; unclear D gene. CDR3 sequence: CATLGSPLHF. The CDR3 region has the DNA TGCGCCACCCTGGGCTCACCCCTCCACTTT.